The clone carrying this T cell receptor (beta chain) was seen a handful of times. The data were produced by immunoSEQ multiplex PCR, yet TCRdb's version contains in-frame clones alone and is incomplete. The data show about 50,000 clones, about 88% seen once. This sample stems from a study of OX40 agonist ivuxolimab in advanced cancers. Study at large: Partial responses were achieved by three patients, of whom one had hepatocellular carcinoma and two had cutaneous melanoma.

Germline V gene data show CDR1 as GTSNPN and CDR2 as SVGIG (reference sequence). The ends lost 3 bases at V and 7 bases at J; junction bases unmatched: 4. CDR3 length: 12 amino acids. J is TRBJ1-1 and V is TRBV30, with 8 bases matching TRBD1. The specimen comprised CD4+ or CD8+ T cells sorted from blood, sampled in a trial of the OX40 agonist ivuxolimab. The clonotype was recovered from an adult with an advanced solid tumor such as melanoma, head and neck, liver or kidney cancer. The CDR3 DNA reads TGTGCCTGGAGAGGCGACAGGGGTGAAGCTTTCTTT. Its protein is CAWRGDRGEAFF.